This is a list of T cell receptor beta chains from one sample in a study of T cell clones after liver transplantation. Data came from immunoSEQ multiplex PCR; TCRdb stores just in-frame clones and leaves some out. The sample lists over 90,000 clones; around four fifths were seen once. Sequences were derived from CD4+ T cells from blood, sampled roughly 50 months after liver transplant. All receptors derive from a human patient who received a liver transplant. Some T cells may have come from the graft donor. CDR3s include the opening cysteine and the closing phenylalanine or tryptophan. The D gene is left open where the match is weak. Clone sizes are given selectively: once, few, many, or a class where the clone is expanded.

TRBV4-2	NA	NA	TRBJ2-1	CASSQEMGVGANEQFF	TGTGCCAGCAGCCAAGAGATGGGAGTAGGGGCAAATGAGCAGTTCTTC
TRBV7-2	NA	NA	TRBJ1-1	CASSPQTVPNTEAFF	TGTGCCAGCAGCCCCCAGACAGTACCGAACACTGAAGCTTTCTTT
TRBV2	NA	once	TRBJ2-7	CASSEALGGPYEQYF	TGTGCCAGCAGTGAAGCGCTAGGGGGGCCCTACGAGCAGTACTTC
TRBV14	TRBD2	once	TRBJ2-3	CASSQALAGGLPLYPQYF	TGTGCCAGCAGCCAAGCCCTAGCGGGAGGACTTCCCCTATATCCGCAGTATTTT
TRBV7-6	TRBD1	NA	TRBJ1-2	CASEPLLGQGDYGYTF	TGTGCCAGCGAGCCCCTCCTTGGACAGGGGGACTATGGCTACACCTTC
TRBV19	NA	few	TRBJ2-7	CASSRGSLTYEQYF	TGTGCCAGTAGTAGGGGCAGCCTAACCTACGAGCAGTACTTC
TRBV9	TRBD1	once	TRBJ1-1	CASSVVPDRATEAFF	TGTGCCAGCAGCGTAGTCCCCGACAGGGCCACTGAAGCTTTCTTT
TRBV5-1	NA	NA	TRBJ1-2	CASSLGQASYGYTF	TGCGCCAGCAGCTTGGGGCAGGCATCCTATGGCTACACCTTC
TRBV28	TRBD1	NA	TRBJ1-1	CASSHRTGMNTEAFF	TGTGCCAGCAGTCACCGGACAGGGATGAACACTGAAGCTTTCTTT
TRBV29-1	NA	few	TRBJ1-1	CSASGSDF	TGCAGCGCGTCTGGTTCGGATTTT
TRBV28	TRBD2	NA	TRBJ2-5	CASSLSGSRETQYF	TGTGCCAGCAGTCTTAGCGGGAGTCGGGAGACCCAGTACTTC
TRBV2	TRBD1	NA	TRBJ1-2	CASSEKTGGAYGYTF	TGTGCCAGCAGTGAAAAAACAGGGGGCGCCTATGGCTACACCTTC
TRBV27	TRBD2	NA	TRBJ2-2	CASSSRGGLGTGELFF	TGTGCCAGCAGTTCGCGGGGGGGCCTCGGCACCGGGGAGCTGTTTTTT
TRBV2	NA	NA	TRBJ1-5	CASGGTRAYQPQHF	TGTGCCAGCGGGGGGACCAGGGCCTATCAGCCCCAGCATTTT
TRBV10-3	NA	NA	TRBJ2-3	CAISERRTDTQYF	TGTGCCATCAGTGAGAGACGGACAGATACGCAGTATTTT
TRBV7-6	NA	NA	TRBJ2-5	CASSPHSLSQETQYF	TGTGCCAGCAGCCCCCACTCTTTGTCCCAAGAGACCCAGTACTTC
TRBV20-1	NA	NA	TRBJ2-3	CGQRATDTQYF	TGCGGGCAGAGAGCCACAGATACGCAGTATTTT
TRBV6-1	NA	NA	TRBJ1-1	CASSGNGGRTEAFF	TGTGCCAGCAGTGGAAATGGGGGCAGGACTGAAGCTTTCTTT
TRBV19	NA	NA	TRBJ1-2	CASTGAKLTF	TGTGCCAGTACCGGGGCGAAGCTGACGTTC
TRBV4-2	NA	NA	TRBJ2-1	CASSHVGTPEQFF	TGTGCCAGCAGCCATGTTGGGACTCCCGAGCAGTTCTTC
TRBV7-8	TRBD2	NA	TRBJ2-7	CASSLVLAESEQYF	TGTGCCAGCAGCTTAGTACTAGCGGAGTCCGAGCAGTACTTC
TRBV7-3	NA	NA	TRBJ2-2	CASSPTRGELFF	TGTGCCAGCAGCCCAACCAGAGGGGAGCTGTTTTTT
TRBV5-1	TRBD2	few	TRBJ2-3	CASVDLAGAADTQYF	TGCGCCAGCGTAGATCTAGCGGGAGCGGCAGATACGCAGTATTTT
TRBV28	NA	NA	TRBJ2-1	CASSRMTHNEQFF	TGTGCCAGCAGCCGAATGACCCACAATGAGCAGTTCTTC
TRBV7-8	NA	NA	TRBJ1-2	CASSEFTGLRSTF	TGTGCCAGCAGCGAATTTACCGGCCTTAGATCCACCTTC
TRBV5-1	TRBD1	NA	TRBJ2-2	CASSLIPGQGATGELFF	TGCGCCAGCAGCTTGATCCCGGGACAGGGGGCGACCGGGGAGCTGTTTTTT
TRBV7-6	TRBD1	NA	TRBJ2-7	CASSLGPGTGTYEQYF	TGTGCCAGCAGCTTAGGCCCCGGGACAGGGACCTACGAGCAGTACTTC
TRBV28	TRBD1	NA	TRBJ2-7	CASTQGQSYEQYF	TGTGCCAGCACCCAGGGACAGTCCTACGAGCAGTACTTC
TRBV5-1	NA	NA	TRBJ1-1	CASSLAENTEAFF	TGCGCCAGCAGCTTGGCTGAAAACACTGAAGCTTTCTTT
TRBV27	TRBD1	NA	TRBJ1-2	CASSTGARWGYTF	TGTGCCAGCAGTACAGGGGCCCGCTGGGGCTACACCTTC
TRBV7-8	NA	NA	TRBJ2-7	CASSLAGADEQYF	TGTGCCAGCAGCTTAGCAGGGGCCGACGAGCAGTACTTC
TRBV4-1	NA	NA	TRBJ1-2	CASSQELSRGLYAYTF	TGCGCCAGCAGCCAAGAACTATCTCGGGGGCTGTATGCCTACACCTTC
TRBV6-1	NA	NA	TRBJ1-3	CASSERGARGNTIYF	TGTGCCAGCAGTGAAAGGGGGGCAAGGGGAAACACCATATATTTT
TRBV23-1	TRBD2	NA	TRBJ2-3	CASSQMAREGPYSDTQYF	TGCGCCAGCAGTCAAATGGCCCGGGAGGGCCCGTATTCAGATACGCAGTATTTT
TRBV7-2	NA	few	TRBJ1-2	CASSLGTRGYGYTF	TGTGCCAGCAGCTTAGGCACCAGAGGCTATGGCTACACCTTC
TRBV28	TRBD2	NA	TRBJ2-3	CASSLGLAVLRAQYF	TGTGCCAGCAGTTTGGGACTAGCGGTCCTGCGGGCGCAGTATTTT
TRBV28	NA	NA	TRBJ2-1	CASSLGGKEQFF	TGTGCCAGCAGTTTAGGCGGGAAGGAGCAGTTCTTC